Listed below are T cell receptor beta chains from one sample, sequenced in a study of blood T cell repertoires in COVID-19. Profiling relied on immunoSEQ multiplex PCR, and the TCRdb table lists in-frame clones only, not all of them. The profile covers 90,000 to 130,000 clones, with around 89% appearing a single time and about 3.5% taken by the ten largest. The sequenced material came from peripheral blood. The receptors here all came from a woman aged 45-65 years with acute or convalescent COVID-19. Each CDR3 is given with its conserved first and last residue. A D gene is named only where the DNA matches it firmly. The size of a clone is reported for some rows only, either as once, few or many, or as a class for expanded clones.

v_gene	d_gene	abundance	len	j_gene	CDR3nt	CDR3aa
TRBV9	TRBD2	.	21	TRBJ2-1	TGTGCCAGCAGCGTAGAGGGTCTAGCGGGCATACCTAAAAGCTCCTACAATGAGCAGTTCTTC	CASSVEGLAGIPKSSYNEQFF
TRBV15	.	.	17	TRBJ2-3	TGTGCCACCAGCAGAGGGGGCGGGGCAGGGCTCAGGGATACGCAGTATTTT	CATSRGGGAGLRDTQYF
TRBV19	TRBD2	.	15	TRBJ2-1	TGTGCCAGTAGTATCGGGGGAGGGCCCTCCAATGAGCAGTTCTTC	CASSIGGGPSNEQFF
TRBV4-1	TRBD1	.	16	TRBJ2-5	TGCGCCAGCAGCCACCTCCCGGGACAGGGTGGAGAGACCCAGTACTTC	CASSHLPGQGGETQYF
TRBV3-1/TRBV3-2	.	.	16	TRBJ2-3	TGTGCCAGCAGCCAATCAGTCCAGGGCGGCGCAGATACGCAGTATTTT	CASSQSVQGGADTQYF
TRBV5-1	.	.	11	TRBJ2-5	TGCGCCAGCAGCTTCCTGGAGACCCAGTACTTC	CASSFLETQYF
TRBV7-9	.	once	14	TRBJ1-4	TGTGCCAGCAGCCTACCGGGAGGAGATGAAAAACTGTTTTTT	CASSLPGGDEKLFF
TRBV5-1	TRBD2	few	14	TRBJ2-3	TGCGCCAGCAGCTACGGCGGGACTAGGGATACGCAGTATTTT	CASSYGGTRDTQYF
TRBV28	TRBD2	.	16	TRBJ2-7	TGTGCCAGTCTCGGAAGAATGGCGGGAGGGTACGACGAGCAGTACTTC	CASLGRMAGGYDEQYF
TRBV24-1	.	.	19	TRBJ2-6	TGTGCCACCAGTGATTCCCGGGACTTTTCGAGCTCTGGGGCCAACGTCCTGACTTTC	CATSDSRDFSSSGANVLTF
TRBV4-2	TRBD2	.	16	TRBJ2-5	TGTGCCAGCAGCCAAGATAGTAGCGGGGTACAAGAGACCCAGTACTTC	CASSQDSSGVQETQYF
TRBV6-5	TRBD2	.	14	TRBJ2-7	TGTGCCAGCAGCCTCGGGGGGGGAACCTACGAGCAGTACTTC	CASSLGGGTYEQYF
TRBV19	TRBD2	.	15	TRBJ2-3	TGTGCCAGTAGTACCCCTGGGACTTCGGGAGGTACGCAGTATTTT	CASSTPGTSGGTQYF
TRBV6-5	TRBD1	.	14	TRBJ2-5	TGTGCCAGCACCAGGGGACAGCTCCAAGAGACCCAGTACTTC	CASTRGQLQETQYF
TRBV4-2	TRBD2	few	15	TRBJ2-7	TGTGCCAGCAGCCACCCTACTAGCGGTACCTACGAGCAGTACTTC	CASSHPTSGTYEQYF
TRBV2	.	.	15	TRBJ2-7	TGTGCCAGCAGTGAGAACAGCCATTACTCCTACGAGCAGTACTTC	CASSENSHYSYEQYF
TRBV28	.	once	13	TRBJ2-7	TGTGCCAGCAGTTTAAGTCCCGAGCACGAGCAGTACTTC	CASSLSPEHEQYF
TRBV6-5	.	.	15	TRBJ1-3	TGTGCCAGCAGTCCCCTACAGGCCTCTGGAAACACCATATATTTT	CASSPLQASGNTIYF
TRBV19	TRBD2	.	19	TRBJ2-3	TGTGCCAGTAGTATTCGGCTAGCGGGAGTTTTTGCTGACACAGATACGCAGTATTTT	CASSIRLAGVFADTDTQYF
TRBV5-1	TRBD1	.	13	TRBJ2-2	TGCGCCAGCAGCTTCAGGGGGTCCGGGGAGCTGTTTTTT	CASSFRGSGELFF
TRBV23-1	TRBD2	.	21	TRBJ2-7	TGCGCCAGCAGTATAAAGGGCAACGGACTAGCGGGGGAGTACCGGGACTACGAGCAGTACTTC	CASSIKGNGLAGEYRDYEQYF
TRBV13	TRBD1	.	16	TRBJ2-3	TGTGCCAGCCGGCGACAACAGGGGCCTCGGGGAGATACGCAGTATTTT	CASRRQQGPRGDTQYF
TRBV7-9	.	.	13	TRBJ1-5	TGTGCCAGCAGCCGGGACAACAATCAGCCCCAGCATTTT	CASSRDNNQPQHF
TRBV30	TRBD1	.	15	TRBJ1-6	TGTGCCTGGAGTACCGGGACAGGGGTGAATTCACCCCTCCACTTT	CAWSTGTGVNSPLHF
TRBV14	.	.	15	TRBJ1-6	TGTGCCAGCAGCCAAGAGGCGACAGTTAATTCACCCCTCCACTTT	CASSQEATVNSPLHF
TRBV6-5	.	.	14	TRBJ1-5	TGTGCCAGCAAGACAGGTCCTGGCAATCAGCCCCAGCATTTT	CASKTGPGNQPQHF
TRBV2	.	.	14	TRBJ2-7	TGTGCCAGCAGTAGCGGACGGAATTCCTACGAGCAGTACTTC	CASSSGRNSYEQYF
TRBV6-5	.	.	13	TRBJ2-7	TGTGCCAGCAGTTTCAGGATGCCCTACGAGCAGTACTTC	CASSFRMPYEQYF
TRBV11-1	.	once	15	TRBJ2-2	TGTGCCAGCAGCTTCAGGTCTTCCGACACCGGGGAGCTGTTTTTT	CASSFRSSDTGELFF
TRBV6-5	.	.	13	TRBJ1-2	TGTGCCAGCAGTTACTCGCGCTACTATGGCTACACCTTC	CASSYSRYYGYTF
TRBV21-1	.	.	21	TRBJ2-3	TGTGCCAGCAGCAAAGCAGCGATCGGGACTAGCGGGAGGGCCCCCACAGATACGCAGTATTTT	CASSKAAIGTSGRAPTDTQYF
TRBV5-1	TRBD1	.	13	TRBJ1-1	TGCGCCAGCAGCGGGACAGGGGACACTGAAGCTTTCTTT	CASSGTGDTEAFF
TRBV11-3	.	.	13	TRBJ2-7	TGTGCCAGCAGCCCCGGGGTGAACTACGAGCAGTACTTC	CASSPGVNYEQYF
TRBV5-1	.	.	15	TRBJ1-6	TGCGCCAGCAGCTTGGACGGGGGGCGGAATTCACCCCTCCACTTT	CASSLDGGRNSPLHF
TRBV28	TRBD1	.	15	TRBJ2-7	TGTGCCAGCAGCCCCGGACAGGGTAGCTCCTACGAGCAGTACTTC	CASSPGQGSSYEQYF
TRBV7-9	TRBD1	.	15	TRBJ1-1	TGTGCCAGCAGCTCAAGGACAGGGGAGAACACTGAAGCTTTCTTT	CASSSRTGENTEAFF
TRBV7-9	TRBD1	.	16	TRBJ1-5	TGTGCCAGCAGCCTAGGGGGCGCCAGGGTCAATCAGCCCCAGCATTTT	CASSLGGARVNQPQHF
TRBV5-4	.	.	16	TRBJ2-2	TGTGCCAGCAGTCTCCGGGGGGCCCCGAACACCGGGGAGCTGTTTTTT	CASSLRGAPNTGELFF
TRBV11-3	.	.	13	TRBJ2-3	TGTGCCAGCAGTCTATCCGGGGCAGATACGCAGTATTTT	CASSLSGADTQYF
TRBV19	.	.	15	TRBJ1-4	TGTGCCAGTAGGTCAACGACGGACTTTAATGAAAAACTGTTTTTT	CASRSTTDFNEKLFF
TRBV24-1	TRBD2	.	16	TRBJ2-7	TGTGCCCCGGCCCGTGGGCTAGCGGGGGACCCCAACGAGCAGTACTTC	CAPARGLAGDPNEQYF
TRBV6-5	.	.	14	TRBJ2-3	TGTGCCAGCAGTTTTCAGGCTTCCACAGATACGCAGTATTTT	CASSFQASTDTQYF
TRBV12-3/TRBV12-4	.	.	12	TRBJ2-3	TGTGCCAGCAACGGGGAAACAGATACGCAGTATTTT	CASNGETDTQYF
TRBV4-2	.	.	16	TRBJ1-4	TGTGCCAGCAGCCAAGGAGGGTACAGGGAGGGTGAAAAACTGTTTTTT	CASSQGGYREGEKLFF